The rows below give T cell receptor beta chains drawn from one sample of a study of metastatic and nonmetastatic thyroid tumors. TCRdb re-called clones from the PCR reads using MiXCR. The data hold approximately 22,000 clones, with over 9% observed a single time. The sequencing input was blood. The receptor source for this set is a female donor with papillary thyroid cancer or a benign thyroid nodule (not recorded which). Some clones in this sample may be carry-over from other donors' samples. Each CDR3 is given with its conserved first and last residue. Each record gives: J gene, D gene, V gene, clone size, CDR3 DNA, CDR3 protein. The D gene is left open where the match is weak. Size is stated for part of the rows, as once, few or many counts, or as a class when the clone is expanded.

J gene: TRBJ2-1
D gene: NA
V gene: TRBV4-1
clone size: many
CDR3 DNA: TGCGCCAGCAGCCAGCATGGGGGCGGGGTAAGCTCCTACAATGAGCAGTTCTTC
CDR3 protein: CASSQHGGGVSSYNEQFF

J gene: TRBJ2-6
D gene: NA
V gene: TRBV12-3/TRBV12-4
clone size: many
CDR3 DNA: TGTGCCAGCAGTTTTTTGAAGGTCGGGGCCAACGTCCTGACTTTC
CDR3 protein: CASSFLKVGANVLTF

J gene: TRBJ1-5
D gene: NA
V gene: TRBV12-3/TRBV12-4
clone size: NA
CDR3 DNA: TGTGCCAGCAGTCGCGGCGCGCTTAGCAATCAGCCCCAGCATTTT
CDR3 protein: CASSRGALSNQPQHF

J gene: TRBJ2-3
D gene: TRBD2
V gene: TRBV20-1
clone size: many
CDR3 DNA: TGCAGTGCTCTGACTAGCGGCCAAAGAGATACGCAGTATTTT
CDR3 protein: CSALTSGQRDTQYF

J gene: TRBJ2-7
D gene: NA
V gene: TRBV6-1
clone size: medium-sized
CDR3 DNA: TGTGCCAGCAGTGAAGAAGGGGGGGCAGGGGGCTACGAGCAGTACTTC
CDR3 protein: CASSEEGGAGGYEQYF

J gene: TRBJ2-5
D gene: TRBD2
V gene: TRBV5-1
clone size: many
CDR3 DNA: TGCGCCAGCAGCACGGGACTAGCGGGGTCCCAAGAGACCCAGTACTTC
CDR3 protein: CASSTGLAGSQETQYF

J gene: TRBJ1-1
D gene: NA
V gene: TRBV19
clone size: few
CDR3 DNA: TGTGCCAGTAGTATAGACGGTCTTGACACTGAAGCTTTCTTT
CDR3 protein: CASSIDGLDTEAFF

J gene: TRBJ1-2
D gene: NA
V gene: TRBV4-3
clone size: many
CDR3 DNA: TGCGCCAGCAGCCAAGATATCGCAGCTTCGCGGGGCTACACCTTC
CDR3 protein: CASSQDIAASRGYTF

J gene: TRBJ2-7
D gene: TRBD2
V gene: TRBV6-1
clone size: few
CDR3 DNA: TGTGCCAGCACTCCTAGCGGGGCTTCAAGCTCCTACGAGCAGTACTTC
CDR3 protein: CASTPSGASSSYEQYF

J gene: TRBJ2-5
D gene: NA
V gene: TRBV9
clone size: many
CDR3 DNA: TGTGCCAGCAGCGTAGATCTGCGGGAAGAGACCCAGTACTTC
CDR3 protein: CASSVDLREETQYF

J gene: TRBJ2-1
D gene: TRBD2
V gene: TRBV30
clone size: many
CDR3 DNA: TGTGCCCAGCGGGAGTACAACAATGAGCAGTTCTTC
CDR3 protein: CAQREYNNEQFF

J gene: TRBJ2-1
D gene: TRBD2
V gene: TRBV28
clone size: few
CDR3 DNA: TGTGCCAGCAACTCGCCGACTAGCTCCTCCTACAATGAGCAGTTCTTC
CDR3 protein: CASNSPTSSSYNEQFF

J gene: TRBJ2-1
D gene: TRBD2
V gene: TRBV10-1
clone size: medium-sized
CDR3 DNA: TGCGCCAGCAGTGAGGCACTAGCGGGAGCCGGTGAGCAGTTCTTC
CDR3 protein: CASSEALAGAGEQFF

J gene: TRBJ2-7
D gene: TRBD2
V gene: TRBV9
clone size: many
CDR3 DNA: TGTGCCAGCAGCGCTGAGCCCAGCGGGGCTCCCTACGAGCAGTACTTC
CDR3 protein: CASSAEPSGAPYEQYF

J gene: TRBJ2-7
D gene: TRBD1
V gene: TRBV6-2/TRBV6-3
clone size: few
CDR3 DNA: TGTGCCAACAGAGGGACAGGCGACTACTACGAGCAGTACTTC
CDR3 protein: CANRGTGDYYEQYF

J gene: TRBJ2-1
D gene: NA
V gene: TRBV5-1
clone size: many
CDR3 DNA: TGCGCCAGCAGCTTGGCCGGGGGAACCTACAATGAGCAGTTCTTC
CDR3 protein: CASSLAGGTYNEQFF

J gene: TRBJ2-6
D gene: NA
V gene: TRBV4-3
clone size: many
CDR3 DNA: TGCGCCAGCAGCCAAGCCTTTGCTGGGGCCAACGTCCTGACTTTC
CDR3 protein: CASSQAFAGANVLTF

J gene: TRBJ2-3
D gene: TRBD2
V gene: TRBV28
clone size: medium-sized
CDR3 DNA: TGTGCCAGCAGTTTTCTTAGCGGGACAGATACGCAGTATTTT
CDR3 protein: CASSFLSGTDTQYF

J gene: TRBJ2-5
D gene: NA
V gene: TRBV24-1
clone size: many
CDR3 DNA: TGTGCCACCAGTGATTCGTGGGGGACCCAGTACTTC
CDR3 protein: CATSDSWGTQYF

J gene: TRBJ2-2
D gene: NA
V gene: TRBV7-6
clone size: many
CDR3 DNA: TGTGCCAGCAGCTTAGATCTGGGGACCGGGGAGCTGTTTTTT
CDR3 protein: CASSLDLGTGELFF

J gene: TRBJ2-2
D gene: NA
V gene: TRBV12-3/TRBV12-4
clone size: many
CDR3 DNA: TGTGCCAGCAGTTTGTGGCAGAACACCGGGGAGCTGTTTTTT
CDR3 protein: CASSLWQNTGELFF

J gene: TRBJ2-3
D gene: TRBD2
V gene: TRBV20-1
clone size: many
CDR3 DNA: TGCAGTTCTAGGGCGAGCGGGAGGGCCGGGCCCGGAGATACGCAGTATTTT
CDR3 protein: CSSRASGRAGPGDTQYF

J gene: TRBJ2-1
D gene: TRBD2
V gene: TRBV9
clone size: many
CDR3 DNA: TGTGCCAGCAGCGTAGGGGCTAGCGGGAGTGGTGAGCAGTTCTTC
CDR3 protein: CASSVGASGSGEQFF

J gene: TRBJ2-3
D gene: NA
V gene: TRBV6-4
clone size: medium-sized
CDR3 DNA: TGTGCCAGCAGTGACACTAGCACAGATACGCAGTATTTT
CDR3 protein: CASSDTSTDTQYF

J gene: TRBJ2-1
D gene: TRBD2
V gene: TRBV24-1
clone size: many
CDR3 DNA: TGTGCCACCAGAGGGAAGACTAGCGGGATGGAGGGCAATGAGCAGTTCTTC
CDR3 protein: CATRGKTSGMEGNEQFF

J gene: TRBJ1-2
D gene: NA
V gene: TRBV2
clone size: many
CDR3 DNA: TGTGCCAGCAGTGGGGACGGGGGTGGCTACACCTTC
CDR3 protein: CASSGDGGGYTF

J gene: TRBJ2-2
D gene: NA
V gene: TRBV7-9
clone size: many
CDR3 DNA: TGTGCCAGCAGCTTATCTAGCAACACCGGGGAGCTGTTTTTT
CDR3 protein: CASSLSSNTGELFF

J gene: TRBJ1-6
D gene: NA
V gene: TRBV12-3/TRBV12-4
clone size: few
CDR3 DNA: TGTGCCAGCAGTTTGACAGGAAATAATTCACCCCTCCACTTT
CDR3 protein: CASSLTGNNSPLHF